Each of the 19 T cell receptor beta chains below was sequenced from the same sample in a study of blood T cell repertoires in COVID-19. TCRdb's table, derived via immunoSEQ multiplex PCR, lists solely in-frame clones and lacks some. The table has approximately 500,000 clones, 70% to 90% seen once; the top ten hold roughly 3.2%. The sequencing input was peripheral blood. The source of these receptors is a human donor in a cohort sampled during active COVID-19.

The chain links TRBV7-2 to TRBJ2-2, with a weak D call TRBD2 (6 bases). V was cut by 6 bases and J by 8 bases, with 7 bases left in between. Germline assignment: CDR1 SGHTA and CDR2 FQGNSA. The CDR3 is made up of 11 amino acids. This CDR3 reads CASSAGGELFF. The DNA of the CDR3 is TGTGCCAGCAGTGCGGGAGGGGAGCTGTTTTTT.

The chain has TRBV5-4 and TRBJ2-5; 7 bases match TRBD2. The CDR3 spans 15 residues. CDR1 SGHNT and CDR2 YYREEE come from the germline V gene (reference sequence). The trim removed 4 bases at V and 5 bases at J, leaving 11 bases unmatched. The CDR3 protein is CASSRGGPYEETQYF. Here the CDR3 DNA reads TGTGCCAGCAGCCGCGGGGGACCTTACGAGGAGACCCAGTACTTC.

This clone was detected a few times. The gene calls are TRBV7-8 and TRBJ1-5; D not resolved. Germline CDR1 reads SGHVS; CDR2 reads FQNEAQ. The CDR3 sequence is 15 residues long. Trimming removed 2 bases from V and 1 base from J, with 9 bases in between. The CDR3 is CASSLLAGSNQPQHF. Written as DNA, the CDR3 is TGTGCCAGCAGCTTACTAGCGGGGAGCAATCAGCCCCAGCATTTT.

The chain links TRBV9 to TRBJ2-1, with D uncertain. This CDR3 spans 14 amino acids. CDR1 and CDR2 from the germline V gene are SGDLS and YYNGEE. V shed 1 base and J shed 5 bases, with 10 bases lying between them. The CDR3 protein is CASSVFQVNNEQFF. The CDR3 DNA reads TGTGCCAGCAGCGTATTTCAGGTCAACAATGAGCAGTTCTTC.

The rearrangement links TRBV19 to TRBJ2-3; 13 bases align to TRBD2. The germline V gene has CDR1 LNHDA and CDR2 SQIVND (reference sequence). Unmatched junction bases numbered 9, after V lost 6 bases and J lost 0 bases. The CDR3 is made up of 18 amino acids. In DNA form, the CDR3 reads TGTGCCAGTAGCAAGGGACTAGCGGGACCCGCTAGCACAGATACGCAGTATTTT. Translation: CASSKGLAGPASTDTQYF.

The chain joins TRBV19 to TRBJ2-7; D might be TRBD2 (7 bases). The CDR3 contains 14 residues. Germline CDR1 LNHDA, CDR2 SQIVND (reference sequence). The V end lost 5 bases, the J end lost 5 bases, and 16 bases lay between the germline ends. CDR3 amino acids: CASSAASGGHEQYF. As DNA, the CDR3 is TGTGCCAGTAGTGCCGCCTCGGGGGGCCACGAGCAGTACTTC.

The DNA of the CDR3 is TGTGCCAGCAGTTACGGGACAGGGTACGGAAACACCATATATTTT. Protein sequence: CASSYGTGYGNTIYF. This rearrangement joins TRBV6-5 to TRBJ1-3; 9 bases fit TRBD1. V lost 2 bases, J lost 4 bases, and 3 bases stayed unmatched. Germline loops: CDR1 MNHEY, CDR2 SVGAGI. The CDR3 has 15 amino acids.

This chain links TRBV7-2 with TRBJ2-7; D not resolved. Trimming took 5 bases from V and 0 from J, leaving 11 bases between them. The germline CDR1 and CDR2 sequences are SGHTA and FQGNSA. The CDR3 has 14 residues. The CDR3: CASSPSFSSYEQYF. CDR3 coding DNA: TGTGCCAGCAGCCCCTCCTTCAGCTCCTACGAGCAGTACTTC. The full variable domain, rest sourced from reference TRBV7-2 and TRBJ2-7, is GAGVSQSPSNKVTEKGKDVELRCDPISGHTALYWYRQSLGQGLEFLIYFQGNSAPDKSGLPSDRFSAERTGGSVSTLTIQRTQQEDSAVYLCASSPSFSSYEQYFGPGTRLTVT.

The chain couples TRBV9 to TRBJ2-3; 8 positions match TRBD2. This CDR3 is built from 16 residues. J lost 5 bases, V lost 4 bases, and 12 bases had no gene match. Germline CDR1 and CDR2: SGDLS and YYNGEE. CDR3 loop: CASSPNPGLVGDTQYF. The CDR3 DNA is TGTGCCAGCAGCCCCAATCCGGGACTAGTTGGAGATACGCAGTATTTT.

The V gene is TRBV7-8, the J gene TRBJ1-2, with D uncertain. There are 13 residues in the CDR3. CDR1 is SGHVS, CDR2 FQNEAQ, per germline. Deletions cut 1 base from V and 7 bases from J, with 10 bases between. The CDR3 sequence is CASSLGGGGGYTF. CDR3 in DNA: TGTGCCAGCAGCTTAGGGGGAGGAGGTGGCTACACCTTC.

A few counts support this clone. In DNA, the CDR3 is TGTGCCAGCAGTGAAGGCAGCGGGACCACTGAAGCTTTCTTT. Translation: CASSEGSGTTEAFF. This sequence joins TRBV6-1 and TRBJ1-1; possible D gene TRBD1, 5 bases. Trimming stripped 1 base from V and 4 bases from J, with 10 bases between. Germline values: CDR1 MNHNS, CDR2 SASEGT. The CDR3 length is 14 residues.

This rearrangement joins TRBV18 to TRBJ1-1; the match to TRBD1 covers 7 bases. The CDR3 is 12 amino acids. Germline V gene sequence: CDR1 KGHSH, CDR2 LQKENI. Trimming took 6 bases from V and 11 from J; bases not matched to a gene: 9. CDR3: CASSSGGMRAFF. The CDR3 bases are TGTGCCAGCTCTTCAGGGGGGATGAGGGCTTTCTTT.

The CDR3 DNA reads as TGTGCCAGTGGGAGGGACCGCCGGGTGGCTTTCTTT. Protein product: CASGRDRRVAFF. This chain connects TRBV19 to TRBJ1-1; D might be TRBD1 (5 bases). This CDR3 has 12 amino acids. Germline V gives CDR1 LNHDA, CDR2 SQIVND (reference sequence). V lost 8 bases and J 11 bases, leaving 18 bases between the germline ends.

The chain joins TRBV5-6 to TRBJ2-5; 7 nucleotides match TRBD2. The V gene's germline CDR1 is SGHDT and CDR2 YYEEEE. The CDR3 runs 16 residues. V trimming: 1 base; J trimming: 0 bases; junction bases outside the gene matches: 6. In nucleotides, the CDR3 is TGTGCCAGCAGCTTGAAACTAGCGACCAACCAAGAGACCCAGTACTTC. Its translation is CASSLKLATNQETQYF.

The V and J genes are TRBV19 and TRBJ1-1; D is perhaps TRBD1 (5 bases). The ends were cut back, 5 bases at V and 1 base at J, with 14 bases in the middle. The CDR3 is 15 amino acids. Germline loops: CDR1 LNHDA, CDR2 SQIVND (reference sequence). The CDR3 bases are TGTGCCAGTAGTCCCGGGGGAAAGAAGAACACTGAAGCTTTCTTT. Translation gives CASSPGGKKNTEAFF.

The chain couples TRBV18 to TRBJ2-3, with 7 bases that match TRBD2. CDR3 length: 16 amino acids. The germline V gene encodes CDR1 KGHSH and CDR2 LQKENI. V was clipped by 3 bases and J by 0 bases; unmatched bases: 6. CDR3 residues: CASSPATSHSTDTQYF. DNA for the CDR3: TGTGCCAGCTCACCGGCGACTAGCCATAGCACAGATACGCAGTATTTT. Full variable domain (missing parts from reference TRBV18 and TRBJ2-3): NAGVMQNPRHLVRRRGQEARLRCSPMKGHSHVYWYRQLPEEGLKFMVYLQKENIIDESGMPKERFSAEFPKEGPSILRIQQVVRGDSAAYFCASSPATSHSTDTQYFGPGTRLTVL.

V is TRBV27 and J is TRBJ1-5; D is possibly TRBD1 (6 bases). From germline, CDR1 is MNHEY and CDR2 SMNVEV (reference sequence). V was cut by 3 bases and J by 0 bases, with 9 bases left in between. The CDR3 covers 15 residues. CDR3 loop: CASSLMGASNQPQHF. DNA of the CDR3: TGTGCCAGCAGTTTGATGGGGGCTAGCAATCAGCCCCAGCATTTT.

The V gene is TRBV9, the J gene TRBJ2-7, with a possible D match to TRBD1 (5 bases). V lost 0 bases and J 2 bases, leaving 9 bases between the germline ends. The CDR3 totals 14 residues. The germline gives CDR1 SGDLS, CDR2 YYNGEE. CDR3 in amino acids: CASSVGGAPYEQYF. The CDR3 DNA reads TGTGCCAGCAGCGTAGGTGGGGCACCCTACGAGCAGTACTTC.

There are a few counts of this clone. The chain employs TRBV7-9 and TRBJ2-5, with D possibly being TRBD2 (5 bases). The germline V and J ends were trimmed by 2 bases and 5 bases, with 9 bases remaining between them. The CDR3 covers 13 residues. Per germline, CDR1 SEHNR and CDR2 FQNEAQ (reference sequence). CDR3 in DNA: TGTGCCAGCAGCTTAAATAGCGCGGAGACCCAGTACTTC. Its translation is CASSLNSAETQYF. The full variable domain, completed using reference TRBV7-9 and TRBJ2-5, is DTGVSQNPRHKITKRGQNVTFRCDPISEHNRLYWYRQTLGQGPEFLTYFQNEAQLEKSRLLSDRFSAERPKGSFSTLEIQRTEQGDSAMYLCASSLNSAETQYFGPGTRLLVL.